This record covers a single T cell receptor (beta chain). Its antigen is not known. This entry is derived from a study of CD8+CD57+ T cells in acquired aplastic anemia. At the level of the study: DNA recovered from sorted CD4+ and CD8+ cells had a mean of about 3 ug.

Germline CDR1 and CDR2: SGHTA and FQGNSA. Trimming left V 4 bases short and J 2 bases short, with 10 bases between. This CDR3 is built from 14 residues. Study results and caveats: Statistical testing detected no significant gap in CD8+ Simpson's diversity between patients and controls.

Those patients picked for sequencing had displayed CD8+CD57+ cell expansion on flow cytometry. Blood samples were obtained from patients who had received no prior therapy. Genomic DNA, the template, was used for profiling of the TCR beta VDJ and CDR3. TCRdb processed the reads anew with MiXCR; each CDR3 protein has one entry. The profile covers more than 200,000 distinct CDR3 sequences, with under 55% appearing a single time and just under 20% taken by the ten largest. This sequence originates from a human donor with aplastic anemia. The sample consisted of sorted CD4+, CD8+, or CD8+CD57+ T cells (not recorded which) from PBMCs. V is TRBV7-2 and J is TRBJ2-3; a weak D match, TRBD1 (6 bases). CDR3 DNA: TGTGCCAGCAGCTCCGACAGGTTCACAGATACGCAGTATTTT. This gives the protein CASSSDRFTDTQYF.